Listed below are T cell receptor beta chains from one sample, sequenced in a study of T cell responses to AZD1222 COVID-19 vaccine. Assay: immunoSEQ multiplex PCR; the TCRdb copy retains only in-frame clones and omits some. The sample lists more than 95,000 clones, roughly 87% occurring once. The sequencing used peripheral blood, collected on day 0 of AZD1222 vaccination. Receptor source: an adult in good health. The CDR3 runs from the conserved cysteine through the conserved F or W. A D gene is named only where the DNA matches it firmly.

D: -
V: TRBV28
J: TRBJ1-5
DNA: TGTGCCAGCAGTTTACCTACGGCAGGGACCCAGCCCCAGCATTTT
CDR3: CASSLPTAGTQPQHF

D: -
V: TRBV9
J: TRBJ1-1
DNA: TGTGCCAGCAGCCGGATTCTGAACACTGAAGCTTTCTTT
CDR3: CASSRILNTEAFF

D: TRBD1
V: TRBV29-1
J: TRBJ1-5
DNA: TGCAGCGCCCAAACAGGGGGCAATCAGCCCCAGCATTTT
CDR3: CSAQTGGNQPQHF

D: -
V: TRBV2
J: TRBJ1-1
DNA: TGTGCCAGCAGTGGGGAAGGGGGGGTAGCTTTCTTT
CDR3: CASSGEGGVAFF

D: TRBD1
V: TRBV5-1
J: TRBJ2-3
DNA: TGCGCCACAGGACAGGGGGAGACTAGCACAGATACGCAGTATTTT
CDR3: CATGQGETSTDTQYF

D: -
V: TRBV7-9
J: TRBJ1-2
DNA: TGTGCCAGCACCAAGGACAGCGAGGGCTACACCTTC
CDR3: CASTKDSEGYTF

D: -
V: TRBV5-5
J: TRBJ1-3
DNA: TGTGCCAGCAGCCCGGTTGCGACTGGAAACACCATATATTTT
CDR3: CASSPVATGNTIYF

D: TRBD1
V: TRBV19
J: TRBJ1-3
DNA: TGTGCCACAAGACAGGGGGCGGCTGGAAACACCATATATTTT
CDR3: CATRQGAAGNTIYF

D: TRBD2
V: TRBV4-2
J: TRBJ2-3
DNA: TGTGCCAGCAGCTTAGCGGGAGGGCCGCGGGATACGCAGTATTTT
CDR3: CASSLAGGPRDTQYF

D: -
V: TRBV27
J: TRBJ2-1
DNA: TGTGCCAGCAGTCGGGTGAGCTCCTACAATGAGCAGTTCTTC
CDR3: CASSRVSSYNEQFF